These 9 T cell receptor beta chains were all obtained from the same sample, sequenced in a study of cytomegalovirus exposure and HLA in healthy donors. The PCR had 60 Vbeta and 13 Jbeta primers. Profiled with immunoSEQ multiplex PCR; TCRdb holds only in-frame clones, not every one. Recorded for this sample: about 53,000 clones. Sequenced sample: PBMCs. The origin of the receptors is a woman in her late teens or twenties in good health and CMV-seronegative.

The chain uses TRBV29-1 and TRBJ2-7; possibly TRBD1 for D (6 bases). Trimming took 7 bases from V and 2 from J, leaving 18 bases between them. CDR3 length: 14 residues. The germline V gene encodes CDR1 SQVTM and CDR2 ANQGSEA. For the CDR3, the DNA is TGCAGCGCTGGACCGGGACACGAGGCCTACGAGCAGTACTTC. Residues: CSAGPGHEAYEQYF.

The chain carries TRBV9 and TRBJ2-3; 7 nucleotides align to TRBD2. Germline assignment: CDR1 SGDLS and CDR2 YYNGEE. V dropped 4 bases and J dropped 1; count of bases not matched to a gene: 9. The length of the CDR3 is 16 residues. DNA of the CDR3: TGTGCCAGCAGCCTCCGGGGAGCGGGACGCACAGATACGCAGTATTTT. It encodes CASSLRGAGRTDTQYF.

The chain recombines TRBV15 with TRBJ1-4, with 7 bases matching TRBD1. Germline loops: CDR1 LNHNV, CDR2 YYDKDF (reference sequence). CDR3 length: 16 residues. The V segment lost 4 bases and the J segment 8 bases; nucleotides outside the gene matches: 13. The CDR3 region has the DNA TGTGCCACCAGCACTTACTGGGACAGTATCGCCGAAAAACTGTTTTTT. Protein product: CATSTYWDSIAEKLFF.

The chain employs TRBV19 and TRBJ1-4; D gene ambiguous. Germline CDR1 is LNHDA and CDR2 is SQIVND (reference sequence). Trimming cost V 2 bases and J 6 bases, with 10 bases left between them. The CDR3 covers 14 residues. The CDR3 loop is CASSIRGSDEKLFF. CDR3 DNA sequence: TGTGCCAGTAGTATAAGAGGGTCAGATGAAAAACTGTTTTTT.

The J gene is TRBJ1-5, the V gene TRBV27; 10 nucleotides align to TRBD1. V dropped 5 bases and J dropped 5; count of bases not matched to a gene: 12. Germline V lookup: CDR1 MNHEY, CDR2 SMNVEV (reference sequence). CDR3 length equals 17 residues. This chain's CDR3 is CASSGGSMGQGYQPQHF. CDR3 in DNA: TGTGCCAGCAGTGGGGGGTCAATGGGACAGGGGTATCAGCCCCAGCATTTT.

The chain links TRBV29-1 to TRBJ1-2, with 7 bases lining up with TRBD1. Germline CDR1 SQVTM, CDR2 ANQGSEA. The CDR3 runs 12 residues. With 5 bases clipped from V and 4 bases from J, the junction kept 4 bases outside the gene matches. This chain's CDR3 is CSVFRQGYGYTF. CDR3 nucleotides: TGCAGCGTTTTTCGACAGGGCTATGGCTACACCTTC.

This sequence joins TRBV27 and TRBJ1-2; 12 bases map to TRBD1. J gave up 6 bases and V 3 bases, and 5 bases lay outside the gene matches. The CDR3 loop spans 15 amino acids. CDR1 and CDR2 (germline): MNHEY, SMNVEV (reference sequence). The CDR3 loop is CASSFWDRGLDGYTF. The CDR3, as DNA: TGTGCCAGCAGTTTCTGGGACAGGGGGCTTGATGGCTACACCTTC.

V usage is TRBV18 and J usage is TRBJ1-2; 11 bases line up with TRBD1. The germline V gene encodes CDR1 KGHSH and CDR2 LQKENI. The CDR3 consists of 16 residues. Trimming removed 3 bases from V and 3 bases from J; junction bases left unmatched: 6. The CDR3, as DNA: TGTGCCAGCTCACCTACCGCGGGACAGGGGGACTATGGCTACACCTTC. Its translation is CASSPTAGQGDYGYTF.

The chain links TRBV7-2 to TRBJ1-1; D is possibly TRBD1 (5 bases). The V gene lost 1 base and the J gene lost 4 bases, with 10 bases spanning the gap. Germline V gene lookup returns CDR1 SGHTA and CDR2 FQGNSA. The CDR3 runs to 14 residues. The DNA for the CDR3 is TGTGCCAGCAGCTTAGTCGGGGGGACCACTGAAGCTTTCTTT. It codes for CASSLVGGTTEAFF.